This T cell receptor beta chain emerged from a study of OX40 agonist ivuxolimab in advanced cancers. The CDR3 sequence is 13 residues long. Between the trimmed V and J ends, which lost 5 bases and 0 bases, there was a span of 8 bases. Germline values: CDR1 SGHTA, CDR2 FQGNSA. Repertoires were generated with immunoSEQ multiplex PCR, while TCRdb's copy carries only in-frame clones and drops some. The sample shows approximately 76,000 clones, approximately 85% of them seen only once. This TCR was recovered from an adult with an advanced solid tumor such as melanoma, head and neck, liver or kidney cancer. This chain uses TRBV7-2 with TRBJ2-7, with D perhaps TRBD1 or TRBD2 (5 bases each). The starting material was CD4+ or CD8+ T cells sorted from blood, obtained in a trial of the OX40 agonist ivuxolimab. The CDR3 sequence: CASSPGTSYEQYF. The DNA of the CDR3 is TGTGCCAGCAGCCCCGGGACCTCCTACGAGCAGTACTTC.